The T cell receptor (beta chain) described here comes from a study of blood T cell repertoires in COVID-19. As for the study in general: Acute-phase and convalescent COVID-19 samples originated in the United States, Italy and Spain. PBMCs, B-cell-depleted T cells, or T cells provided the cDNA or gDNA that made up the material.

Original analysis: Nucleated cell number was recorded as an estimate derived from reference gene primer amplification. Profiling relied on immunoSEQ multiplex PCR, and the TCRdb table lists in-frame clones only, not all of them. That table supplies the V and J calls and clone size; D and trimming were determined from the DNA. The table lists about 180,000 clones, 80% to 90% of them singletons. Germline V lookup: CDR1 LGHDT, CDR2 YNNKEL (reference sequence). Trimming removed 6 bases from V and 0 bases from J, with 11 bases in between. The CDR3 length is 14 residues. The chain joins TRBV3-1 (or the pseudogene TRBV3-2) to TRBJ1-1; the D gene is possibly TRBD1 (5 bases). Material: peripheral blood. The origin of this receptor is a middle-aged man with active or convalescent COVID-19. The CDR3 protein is CASSRGGMNTEAFF. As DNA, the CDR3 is TGTGCCAGCAGTCGGGGGGGGATGAACACTGAAGCTTTCTTT.